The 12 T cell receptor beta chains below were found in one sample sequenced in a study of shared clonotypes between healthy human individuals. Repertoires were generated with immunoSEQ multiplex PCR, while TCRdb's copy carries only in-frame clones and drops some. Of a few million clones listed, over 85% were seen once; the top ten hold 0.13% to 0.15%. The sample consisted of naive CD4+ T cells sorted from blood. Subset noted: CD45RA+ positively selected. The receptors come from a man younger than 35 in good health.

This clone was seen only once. Written as DNA, the CDR3 is TGTGCCAGCAGCAAAGGGACAGGATCTAACTATGGCTACACCTTC. This translates into CASSKGTGSNYGYTF. V usage is TRBV5-4 and J usage is TRBJ1-2; TRBD1 matches 8 bases. Looked up from germline, CDR1 is SGHNT and CDR2 is YYREEE (reference sequence). This CDR3 contains 15 residues. V shed 4 bases and J 0 bases; nucleotides not matched to a gene: 5.

In nucleotides, the CDR3 is TGTGCCAGCAGCTTGCGGGGACTAGCGCAGTACAATGAGCAGTTCTTC. Translating gives CASSLRGLAQYNEQFF. The genes are TRBV11-2 and TRBJ2-1, with 10 bases matching TRBD2. CDR1 is SGHAT, CDR2 FQNNGV, per germline. The CDR3 runs 16 residues. The ends lost 3 bases at V and 4 bases at J; junction bases unmatched: 6.

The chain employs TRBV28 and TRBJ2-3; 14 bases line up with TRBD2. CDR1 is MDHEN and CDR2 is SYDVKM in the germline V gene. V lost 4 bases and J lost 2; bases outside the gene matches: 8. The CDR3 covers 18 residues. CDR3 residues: CASSSAGLAGGFTDTQYF. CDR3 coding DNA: TGTGCCAGCAGTTCGGCAGGACTAGCGGGGGGATTCACAGATACGCAGTATTTT.

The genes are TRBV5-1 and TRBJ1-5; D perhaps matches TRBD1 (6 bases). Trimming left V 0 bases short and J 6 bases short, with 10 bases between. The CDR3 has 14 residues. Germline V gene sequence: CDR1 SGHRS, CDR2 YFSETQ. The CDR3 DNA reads TGCGCCAGCAGCTTGGACAGGGCGGGTCAGCCCCAGCATTTT. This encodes CASSLDRAGQPQHF.

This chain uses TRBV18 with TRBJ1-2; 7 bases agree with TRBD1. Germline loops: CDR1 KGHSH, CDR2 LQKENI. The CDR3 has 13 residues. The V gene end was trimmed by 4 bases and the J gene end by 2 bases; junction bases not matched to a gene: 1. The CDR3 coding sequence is TGTGCCAGCTCACAGACAGGGAACTATGGCTACACCTTC. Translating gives CASSQTGNYGYTF.

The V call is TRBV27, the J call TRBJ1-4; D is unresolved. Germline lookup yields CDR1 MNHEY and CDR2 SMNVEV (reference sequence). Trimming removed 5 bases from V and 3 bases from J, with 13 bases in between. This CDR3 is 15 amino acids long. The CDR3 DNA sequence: TGTGCCAGCAGTGCCGGCGTTAGGGCTAATGAAAAACTGTTTTTT. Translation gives CASSAGVRANEKLFF.

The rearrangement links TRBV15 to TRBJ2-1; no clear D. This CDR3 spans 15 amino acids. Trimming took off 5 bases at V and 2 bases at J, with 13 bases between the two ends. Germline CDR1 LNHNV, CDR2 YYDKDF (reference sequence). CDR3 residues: CATSGAVRTYNEQFF. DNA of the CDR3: TGTGCCACCAGCGGTGCGGTCCGAACCTACAATGAGCAGTTCTTC. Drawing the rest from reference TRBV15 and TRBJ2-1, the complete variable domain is DAMVIQNPRYQVTQFGKPVTLSCSQTLNHNVMYWYQQKSSQAPKLLFHYYDKDFNNEADTPDNFQSRRPNTSFCFLDIRSPGLGDTAMYLCATSGAVRTYNEQFFGPGTRLTVL.

Written as DNA, the CDR3 is TGTGCCAGCAGTTGGTCAGAGATGAACACTGAAGCTTTCTTT. It is translated as CASSWSEMNTEAFF. The rearrangement uses TRBV6-6 and TRBJ1-1; unclear D gene. V shed 4 bases and J shed 0 bases, with 9 bases lying between them. The CDR3 spans 14 residues. The germline CDR1 and CDR2 sequences are MNHNY and SVGAGI (reference sequence).

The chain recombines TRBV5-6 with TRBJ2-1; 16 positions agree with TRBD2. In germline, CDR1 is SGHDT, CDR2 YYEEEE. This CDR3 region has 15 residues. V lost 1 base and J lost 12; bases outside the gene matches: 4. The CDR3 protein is CASSLPGLAGGRQFF. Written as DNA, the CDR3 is TGTGCCAGCAGCTTGCCGGGACTAGCGGGAGGGCGGCAGTTCTTC. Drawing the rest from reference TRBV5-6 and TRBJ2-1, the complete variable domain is DAGVTQSPTHLIKTRGQQVTLRCSPKSGHDTVSWYQQALGQGPQFIFQYYEEEERQRGNFPDRFSGHQFPNYSSELNVNALLLGDSALYLCASSLPGLAGGRQFFGPGTRLTVL.

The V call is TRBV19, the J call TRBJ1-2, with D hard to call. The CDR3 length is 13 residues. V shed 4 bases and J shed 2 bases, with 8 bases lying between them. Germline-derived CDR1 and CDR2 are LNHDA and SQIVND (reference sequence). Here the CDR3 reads CASSNRVNYGYTF. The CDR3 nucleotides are TGTGCCAGTAGTAACCGGGTAAACTATGGCTACACCTTC. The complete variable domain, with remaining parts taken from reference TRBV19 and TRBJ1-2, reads DGGITQSPKYLFRKEGQNVTLSCEQNLNHDAMYWYRQDPGQGLRLIYYSQIVNDFQKGDIAEGYSVSREKKESFPLTVTSAQKNPTAFYLCASSNRVNYGYTFGSGTRLTVV.

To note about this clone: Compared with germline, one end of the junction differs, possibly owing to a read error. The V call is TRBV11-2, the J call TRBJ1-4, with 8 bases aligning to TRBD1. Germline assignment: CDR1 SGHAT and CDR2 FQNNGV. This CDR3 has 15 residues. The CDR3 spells CASSPLTGAKEKLFF. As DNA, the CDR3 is TGTGCCAGCAGCCCGCTGACAGGGGCTAAAGAAAAACTGTTTTTT. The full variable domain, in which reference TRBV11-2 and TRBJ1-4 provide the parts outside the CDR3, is EAGVAQSPRYKIIEKRQSVAFWCNPISGHATLYWYQQILGQGPKLLIQFQNNGVVDDSQLPKDRFSAERLKGVDSTLKIQPAKLEDSAVYLCASSPLTGAKEKLFFGSGTQLSVL.

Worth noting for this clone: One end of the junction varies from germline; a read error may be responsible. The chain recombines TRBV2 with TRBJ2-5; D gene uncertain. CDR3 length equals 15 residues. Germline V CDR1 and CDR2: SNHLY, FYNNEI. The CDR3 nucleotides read TGTGCCAGCAGTGAAGGGCCGACTCCCCCGGAGATCCAGTACTTC. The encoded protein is CASSEGPTPPEIQYF.